The 28 T cell receptor beta chains listed next were all sequenced from one sample in a study of cytomegalovirus exposure and HLA in healthy donors. PCR amplification relied on 60 Vbeta primers (plus 13 Jbeta primers). Produced via immunoSEQ multiplex PCR; TCRdb's table is partial and in-frame only. The sample yields roughly 170,000 clones, 75% to 85% seen once. The sample consisted of PBMCs. These receptor sequences come from a woman aged 50 to 65 in good health and CMV-seropositive.

V is TRBV7-3 and J is TRBJ2-1, with 8 positions matching TRBD1. CDR1 and CDR2 (germline): SGHTA, FQGTGA. The CDR3 sequence is 15 residues long. V lost 5 bases, J lost 4 bases, and 7 bases stayed unmatched. In nucleotides, the CDR3 is TGTGCCAGCAGCCCCTGGGGGACAGGTTACAATGAGCAGTTCTTC. Its translation: CASSPWGTGYNEQFF.

The V and J genes are TRBV18 and TRBJ1-6, with D maybe TRBD1 (6 bases). Germline values: CDR1 KGHSH, CDR2 LQKENI. Between the trimmed V and J ends, which lost 3 bases and 9 bases, there was a span of 12 bases. This CDR3 has 14 residues. The CDR3 DNA follows: TGTGCCAGCTCACCTGGACAGCCTTCTTCACCCCTCCACTTT. Translation: CASSPGQPSSPLHF.

The rearrangement joins TRBV19 to TRBJ2-7; TRBD2 aligns across 10 bases. Germline-derived CDR1 and CDR2 are LNHDA and SQIVND (reference sequence). V shed 2 bases and J 4 bases; nucleotides not matched to a gene: 5. The length of the CDR3 is 15 residues. The CDR3 protein is CASSISASGGYEQYF. The CDR3 region has the DNA TGTGCCAGTAGTATATCCGCTAGCGGGGGTTACGAGCAGTACTTC.

V is TRBV5-1 and J is TRBJ1-4, with 9 nucleotides matching TRBD1. The CDR3 totals 15 residues. V was pared by 4 bases and J by 7 bases, with 8 bases of the junction left unmatched. CDR1 is SGHRS and CDR2 is YFSETQ in the germline V gene. CDR3 in DNA: TGCGCCAGCAGCCTGGTACAGGGGGCGGGTGAAAAACTGTTTTTT. Protein sequence: CASSLVQGAGEKLFF.

This clone was seen a few times. The CDR3 loop is CASFRQVTEAFF. CDR3 DNA sequence: TGTGCCTCTTTTCGACAGGTCACTGAAGCTTTCTTT. The chain combines TRBV9 with TRBJ1-1; possibly TRBD1 for D (6 bases). This CDR3 is 12 amino acids long. Germline V gene data show CDR1 as SGDLS and CDR2 as YYNGEE. V lost 10 bases to trimming and J lost 4 bases, with 14 bases between them.

V gene TRBV2 combines with J gene TRBJ2-1; D may be TRBD2 (6 bases). The CDR3 length is 13 residues. V was cut by 7 bases and J by 6 bases, with 13 bases left in between. The V gene's germline CDR1 is SNHLY and CDR2 FYNNEI. The CDR3 nucleotides are TGTGCCAGCACCGACGGGGGTATCAATGAGCAGTTCTTC. Its protein is CASTDGGINEQFF.

The CDR3 region is CASSHSGAKADTQYF. CDR3 bases: TGCGCCAGCAGCCATAGCGGGGCGAAAGCAGATACGCAGTATTTT. The J gene is TRBJ2-3, the V gene TRBV5-1; 8 bases fit TRBD2. This CDR3 spans 15 amino acids. CDR1 and CDR2 from the germline V gene are SGHRS and YFSETQ. Losses at the gene ends were 4 bases for V and 4 bases for J; bases not matched to a gene: 8.

V usage is TRBV27 and J usage is TRBJ1-2, with D perhaps TRBD1 (6 bases). The CDR3 has 13 amino acids. Germline loops: CDR1 MNHEY, CDR2 SMNVEV (reference sequence). V gave up 4 bases and J gave up 0 bases, with 6 bases separating them. For the CDR3, the DNA is TGTGCCAGCAGTTACAGGGCTAACTATGGCTACACCTTC. It specifies CASSYRANYGYTF.

V and J are TRBV10-2 and TRBJ2-5; D remains ambiguous. CDR3 size: 14 residues. CDR1 and CDR2 (germline): WSHSY, SAAADI. Trimming stripped 2 bases from V and 4 bases from J, with 11 bases between. The CDR3 is CASSEADSLETQYF. The DNA of the CDR3 is TGCGCCAGCAGTGAGGCCGACTCATTAGAGACCCAGTACTTC.

The J gene is TRBJ2-5, the V gene TRBV5-1; D unclear. From germline, CDR1 is SGHRS and CDR2 YFSETQ. CDR3 length equals 15 residues. Trimming removed 0 bases from V and 7 bases from J, with 16 bases in between. The CDR3 spells CASSLVQARSGTQYF. In DNA, the CDR3 is TGCGCCAGCAGCTTGGTCCAGGCCAGATCAGGGACCCAGTACTTC.

This clone came up once. The chain recombines TRBV30 with TRBJ1-6, with D perhaps matching TRBD1 (5 bases). V dropped 2 bases and J dropped 14 bases, with 13 bases sitting between them. The CDR3 loop spans 12 amino acids. Germline V gene data show CDR1 as GTSNPN and CDR2 as SVGIG (reference sequence). The CDR3 DNA reads TGTGCCTGGAGTCCCCTCGGGGGATCCCTCCACTTT. Its protein is CAWSPLGGSLHF.

The chain combines TRBV11-2 with TRBJ2-1, with D unresolved. Trimming took off 6 bases at V and 0 bases at J, with 12 bases between the two ends. CDR3 length equals 15 residues. The germline gives CDR1 SGHAT, CDR2 FQNNGV. CDR3: CASRRSRSSYNEQFF. For the CDR3, the DNA is TGTGCCAGCAGGAGGTCGCGGTCCTCCTACAATGAGCAGTTCTTC. The variable domain in full, completed from reference TRBV11-2 and TRBJ2-1, reads EAGVAQSPRYKIIEKRQSVAFWCNPISGHATLYWYQQILGQGPKLLIQFQNNGVVDDSQLPKDRFSAERLKGVDSTLKIQPAKLEDSAVYLCASRRSRSSYNEQFFGPGTRLTVL.

This clone was seen once. V and J are TRBV9 and TRBJ1-2; 7 nucleotides line up with TRBD1. In germline, CDR1 is SGDLS, CDR2 YYNGEE. V trimming: 4 bases; J trimming: 3 bases; junction bases outside the gene matches: 3. This CDR3 is 13 amino acids long. The CDR3 sequence: CASSTGTDYGYTF. In nucleotides, the CDR3 is TGTGCCAGCAGCACCGGGACAGACTATGGCTACACCTTC.

V gene TRBV10-3 combines with J gene TRBJ1-1, with D unresolved. Trimming pared 2 bases from V and 0 bases from J, leaving 10 bases between. Germline-derived CDR1 and CDR2 are ENHRY and SYGVKD. CDR3 length: 15 residues. In DNA form, the CDR3 reads TGTGCCATCAGTGAGGCCCACGACATGAACACTGAAGCTTTCTTT. Encoded protein: CAISEAHDMNTEAFF.

The J gene is TRBJ1-5, the V gene TRBV6-5; possible D gene TRBD1, 5 bases. The V gene's germline CDR1 is MNHEY and CDR2 SVGAGI. Trimming shortened V by 5 bases and J by 5 bases, and 10 bases separated the two germline ends. The CDR3 is 13 residues long. CDR3 coding DNA: TGTGCCAGCAGTGTAGGGGTACATCAGCCCCAGCATTTT. Its protein is CASSVGVHQPQHF.

V is TRBV30 and J is TRBJ2-7; no firm D call. Looked up from germline, CDR1 is GTSNPN and CDR2 is SVGIG (reference sequence). The V gene lost 1 base and the J gene lost 4 bases, with 5 bases spanning the gap. This CDR3 contains 11 residues. This CDR3 is CAWSAQYEQYF. CDR3 nucleotide sequence: TGTGCCTGGAGTGCTCAGTACGAGCAGTACTTC.

The chain links TRBV7-9 to TRBJ2-2, with TRBD1 matching 7 bases. The CDR3 length is 15 residues. The J segment lost 3 bases and the V segment lost 1 base, leaving 2 bases of the junction unmatched. Germline values: CDR1 SEHNR, CDR2 FQNEAQ (reference sequence). This chain's CDR3 is CASSLGQGDTGELFF. CDR3 bases: TGTGCCAGCAGCTTAGGACAGGGAGACACCGGGGAGCTGTTTTTT.

The V call is TRBV9, the J call TRBJ2-5; D might be TRBD1 (5 bases). Trimming left V 4 bases short and J 5 bases short, with 18 bases between. CDR3 size: 15 residues. Germline CDR1 SGDLS, CDR2 YYNGEE. As DNA, the CDR3 is TGTGCCAGCAGCCCCGAGGCGACAGTTACGGAGACCCAGTACTTC. This encodes CASSPEATVTETQYF.

The rearrangement uses TRBV25-1 and TRBJ1-5, with D maybe TRBD1 (5 bases). CDR1 is MGHDK and CDR2 is SYGVNS in the germline V gene. Trimming removed 3 bases from V and 0 bases from J, with 12 bases in between. The CDR3 loop spans 16 amino acids. CDR3 sequence (DNA): TGTGCCAGCAGTGACTTCAGACAGACTAGCAATCAGCCCCAGCATTTT. It is translated as CASSDFRQTSNQPQHF.

The chain joins TRBV7-9 to TRBJ2-7; TRBD2 matches 9 bases. CDR3 length: 16 residues. Germline CDR1 SEHNR, CDR2 FQNEAQ (reference sequence). The V gene end was trimmed by 5 bases and the J gene end by 1 base; junction bases not matched to a gene: 9. CDR3 loop: CASSPEVTSGSYEQYF. The CDR3 DNA is TGTGCCAGCAGCCCTGAAGTTACTAGCGGGTCCTACGAGCAGTACTTC. Full variable domain (rest looked up from reference TRBV7-9 and TRBJ2-7): DTGVSQNPRHKITKRGQNVTFRCDPISEHNRLYWYRQTLGQGPEFLTYFQNEAQLEKSRLLSDRFSAERPKGSFSTLEIQRTEQGDSAMYLCASSPEVTSGSYEQYFGPGTRLTVT.

This chain uses TRBV21-1 with TRBJ2-7; the D call in the table, TRBD2, was not verified against the DNA. TRBV21-1 is shown as a pseudogene. This CDR3 region has 16 residues. The CDR3 bases are TGTGCCAGCAGCAAAGCTCCTTGGACTAGCGTCTACGAGCAGTACTTC. Translating gives CASSKAPWTSVYEQYF.

CDR3 amino acids: CASSQDRGQGAEAFF. The CDR3 nucleotides read TGCGCCAGCAGCCAAGATCGAGGACAGGGGGCCGAAGCTTTCTTT. The chain joins TRBV4-1 to TRBJ1-1; 11 nucleotides match TRBD1. Germline V gene lookup returns CDR1 MGHRA and CDR2 YSYEKL. The CDR3 length is 15 residues. The J segment lost 8 bases and the V segment lost 0 bases, leaving 5 bases of the junction unmatched.

The gene calls are TRBV7-9 and TRBJ1-4, with 7 bases matching TRBD1. The germline CDR1 and CDR2 sequences are SEHNR and FQNEAQ (reference sequence). This CDR3 spans 14 amino acids. V dropped 4 bases and J dropped 2; count of bases not matched to a gene: 1. CDR3 DNA sequence: TGTGCCAGCAGCTCCAGGGGGACTAATGAAAAACTGTTTTTT. The encoded protein is CASSSRGTNEKLFF.

This clone has a single count. The J gene is TRBJ2-2, the V gene TRBV6-1, with D possibly being TRBD1 (5 bases). Germline loops: CDR1 MNHNS, CDR2 SASEGT. The CDR3 covers 15 residues. The V gene lost 10 bases and the J gene lost 1 base, with 16 bases spanning the gap. CDR3: CAISIGARNTGELFF. In nucleotides, the CDR3 is TGTGCCATCTCCATAGGGGCGCGGAACACCGGGGAGCTGTTTTTT.

V is TRBV6-1 and J is TRBJ1-2, with a possible D match to TRBD1 (6 bases). The CDR3 loop spans 14 amino acids. The V and J ends lost 3 bases and 0 bases respectively, with 8 bases between them. In germline, CDR1 is MNHNS, CDR2 SASEGT. The CDR3 sequence is CASSDRTANYGYTF. In DNA form, the CDR3 reads TGTGCCAGCAGTGACCGGACAGCTAACTATGGCTACACCTTC.

The J gene is TRBJ2-1, the V gene TRBV30; 10 bases are a match to TRBD2. Trimming cost V 5 bases and J 5 bases; bases outside gene matches: 6. Per the germline V gene, CDR1 is GTSNPN and CDR2 is SVGIG (reference sequence). The CDR3 extends over 14 amino acids. CDR3 region: CAWLLAGANNEQFF. As DNA, the CDR3 is TGTGCCTGGTTGCTAGCGGGGGCCAACAATGAGCAGTTCTTC.

CDR3 nucleotide sequence: TGTGCCAGCCGCGGCAGGGTATTTGGCTACACCTTC. The encoded protein is CASRGRVFGYTF. The chain joins TRBV9 to TRBJ1-2; D possibly corresponds to TRBD1 (5 bases). The V gene's germline CDR1 is SGDLS and CDR2 YYNGEE. This CDR3 comprises 12 residues. V lost 7 bases and J lost 7, with 14 bases in between.

This clone occurred many times. This sequence joins TRBV4-1 and TRBJ2-7; D is ambiguous. Germline assignment: CDR1 MGHRA and CDR2 YSYEKL. The CDR3 length is 15 residues. The V gene lost 3 bases and the J gene lost 5 bases, with 17 bases spanning the gap. CDR3 amino acids: CASSQSFGSYDEQYF. Here the CDR3 DNA reads TGCGCCAGCAGCCAGAGTTTCGGTTCTTATGACGAGCAGTACTTC.